One and the same sample provided the 18 T cell receptor beta chains below, sequenced in a study of a mutant IDH1 vaccine in newly diagnosed glioma. These receptors have no identified antigens. Specified time point: week 11, during vaccination. Doses of 300 ug of mutant IDH1 20-mer peptide were given with topical imiquimod. This table comes from immunoSEQ multiplex PCR, and its TCRdb copy is limited to in-frame clones, with some not included. The table lists 110,000 or so clones, 90% of them singletons, with around 0.61% in the top ten. The sequences come from PBMCs, collected from a glioma patient whose treatment included an IDH1 peptide vaccine. These receptors were taken from a woman in her forties or fifties with glioma.

V usage is TRBV19 and J usage is TRBJ1-4, with D perhaps TRBD1 (5 bases). The CDR3 covers 18 residues. Trimming removed 3 bases from V and 0 bases from J, with 17 bases in between. Germline V gene data show CDR1 as LNHDA and CDR2 as SQIVND (reference sequence). Here the CDR3 DNA reads TGTGCCAGTAGTATTCGCCTCCGACAGATGCCAACTAATGAAAAACTGTTTTTT. Its translation is CASSIRLRQMPTNEKLFF.

The chain has TRBV7-9 and TRBJ2-1, with TRBD1 matching 9 bases. V was pared by 1 base and J by 4 bases, with 2 bases of the junction left unmatched. There are 15 residues in the CDR3. Germline V CDR1 and CDR2: SEHNR, FQNEAQ (reference sequence). The CDR3 sequence is CASSLGQGGYNEQFF. For the CDR3, the DNA is TGTGCCAGCAGCTTAGGACAGGGGGGATACAATGAGCAGTTCTTC.

The chain is built from TRBV18 and TRBJ2-5; D unclear. Germline CDR1 reads KGHSH; CDR2 reads LQKENI. The V and J ends lost 0 bases and 0 bases respectively, with 8 bases between them. The length of the CDR3 is 15 residues. CDR3 loop: CASSPPALYQETQYF. In nucleotides, the CDR3 is TGTGCCAGCTCACCACCGGCGCTCTACCAAGAGACCCAGTACTTC.

This chain links TRBV29-1 with TRBJ2-2; 12 bases align to TRBD2. CDR3 size: 14 residues. Germline trimming cut 6 bases from V and 3 bases from J; bases unmatched to any gene: 2. Germline V lookup: CDR1 SQVTM, CDR2 ANQGSEA. The CDR3 loop is CSVSSGRDTGELFF. The CDR3 DNA reads as TGCAGCGTCTCTAGCGGGAGGGACACCGGGGAGCTGTTTTTT.

The chain links TRBV6-6 to TRBJ2-3; 7 bases map to TRBD2. The germline CDR1 and CDR2 sequences are MNHNY and SVGAGI (reference sequence). This CDR3 has 15 amino acids. The ends lost 2 bases at V and 6 bases at J; junction bases unmatched: 8. CDR3 in DNA: TGTGCCAGCAGTTACCGAACGGGGGGAGGGGATACGCAGTATTTT. The encoded protein is CASSYRTGGGDTQYF.

The chain joins TRBV6-6 to TRBJ1-2, with TRBD1 matching 7 bases. The CDR3 is 12 residues long. The J segment lost 6 bases and the V segment lost 6 bases, leaving 4 bases of the junction unmatched. CDR1 and CDR2 from the germline V gene are MNHNY and SVGAGI (reference sequence). CDR3: CASRGQTHGYTF. The CDR3, as DNA: TGTGCCAGCAGGGGACAGACGCATGGCTACACCTTC.

This rearrangement joins TRBV18 to TRBJ1-1; D unclear. V lost 3 bases to trimming and J lost 4 bases, with 6 bases between them. The CDR3 totals 12 residues. From germline, CDR1 is KGHSH and CDR2 LQKENI. The CDR3 protein is CASSPGSTEAFF. CDR3 coding DNA: TGTGCCAGCTCACCCGGGTCCACTGAAGCTTTCTTT.

The chain links TRBV5-6 to TRBJ1-4; 11 positions match TRBD1. Losses at the gene ends were 4 bases for V and 3 bases for J; bases not matched to a gene: 5. Germline CDR1 reads SGHDT; CDR2 reads YYEEEE. The CDR3 is 16 residues long. As DNA, the CDR3 is TGTGCCAGCAGCACTGGACAGGGGGCCTCTAATGAAAAACTGTTTTTT. The encoded protein is CASSTGQGASNEKLFF.

The chain joins TRBV10-3 to TRBJ2-3; D possibly corresponds to TRBD1 (6 bases). Germline V gives CDR1 ENHRY, CDR2 SYGVKD. V lost 10 bases and J 3 bases, leaving 11 bases between the germline ends. CDR3 size: 12 residues. The CDR3: CATRGATDTQYF. In DNA, the CDR3 is TGTGCCACCAGGGGTGCGACAGATACGCAGTATTTT.

The rearrangement uses TRBV18 and TRBJ2-2, with 7 bases aligning to TRBD1. The CDR3 contains 15 residues. From germline, CDR1 is KGHSH and CDR2 LQKENI. V lost 5 bases to trimming and J lost 0 bases; unmatched junction nucleotides: 3. The CDR3 region has the DNA TGTGCCAGCTCAGGACAGGTATCGAACACCGGGGAGCTGTTTTTT. Translating gives CASSGQVSNTGELFF. The entire variable domain, with the rest obtained from reference TRBV18 and TRBJ2-2, is as follows: NAGVMQNPRHLVRRRGQEARLRCSPMKGHSHVYWYRQLPEEGLKFMVYLQKENIIDESGMPKERFSAEFPKEGPSILRIQQVVRGDSAAYFCASSGQVSNTGELFFGEGSRLTVL.

The V call is TRBV7-2, the J call TRBJ2-3; TRBD1 matches at 7 bases. V was pared by 0 bases and J by 5 bases, with 5 bases of the junction left unmatched. The length of the CDR3 is 15 residues. In germline, CDR1 is SGHTA, CDR2 FQGNSA. CDR3 nucleotides: TGTGCCAGCAGCTTAGCAGCAGGGGGTGGAGATACGCAGTATTTT. It is translated as CASSLAAGGGDTQYF. The entire variable domain, with the rest obtained from reference TRBV7-2 and TRBJ2-3, is as follows: GAGVSQSPSNKVTEKGKDVELRCDPISGHTALYWYRQSLGQGLEFLIYFQGNSAPDKSGLPSDRFSAERTGGSVSTLTIQRTQQEDSAVYLCASSLAAGGGDTQYFGPGTRLTVL.

V is TRBV4-1 and J is TRBJ2-7; a weak D match, TRBD2 (5 bases). V was cut by 2 bases and J by 3 bases, with 5 bases left in between. Germline V CDR1 and CDR2: MGHRA, YSYEKL. This CDR3 has 12 amino acids. CDR3 sequence (DNA): TGCGCCAGCAGCCAACGGGGCTACGAGCAGTACTTC. Translating gives CASSQRGYEQYF.

V gene TRBV27 combines with J gene TRBJ2-7, with D perhaps matching TRBD1 (5 bases). This CDR3 contains 14 residues. Germline V CDR1 and CDR2: MNHEY, SMNVEV (reference sequence). Deletions cut 3 bases from V and 4 bases from J, with 13 bases between. This chain's CDR3 is CASSFGAGSYEQYF. CDR3 nucleotide sequence: TGTGCCAGCAGTTTTGGGGCAGGTTCGTACGAGCAGTACTTC.

The V call is TRBV5-4, the J call TRBJ2-7; 8 bases line up with TRBD1. CDR1 and CDR2 (germline): SGHNT, YYREEE (reference sequence). The V gene end was trimmed by 1 base and the J gene end by 7 bases; junction bases not matched to a gene: 7. The CDR3 spans 14 residues. Written as DNA, the CDR3 is TGTGCCAGCAGCTTGTACGAGACAGGGGATGAGCAGTACTTC. Its translation is CASSLYETGDEQYF.

Details on this clone: An end of the junction does not agree with germline; a read error may underlie this. The V and J genes are TRBV7-7 and TRBJ2-7; the D call may be TRBD1 or TRBD2 (5 bases each). Germline V gives CDR1 SSHAT, CDR2 FNYEAQ (reference sequence). The CDR3 runs 15 residues. The CDR3 bases are TGTGCTAGCAGCTATCAGGCCGGGGCCTCCTACGAGCAGTACTTC. It encodes CASSYQAGASYEQYF.

The chain employs TRBV6-5 and TRBJ1-6, with unresolved D. Germline-derived CDR1 and CDR2 are MNHEY and SVGAGI. V was pared by 4 bases and J by 3 bases, with 10 bases between. CDR3 size: 15 residues. The CDR3 DNA is TGTGCCAGCAGTTTGCGGGGAAACTATAATTCACCCCTCCACTTT. It translates to CASSLRGNYNSPLHF.

This sequence joins TRBV13 and TRBJ1-1; 8 bases map to TRBD1. Trimming took 5 bases from V and 1 from J; bases not matched to a gene: 6. CDR1 is PRHDT and CDR2 is FYEKMQ in the germline V gene (reference sequence). This CDR3 comprises 15 residues. CDR3 sequence (DNA): TGTGCCAGCAGCCTTCGGACAGGGACGAACACTGAAGCTTTCTTT. Its protein is CASSLRTGTNTEAFF.

This chain connects TRBV6-5 to TRBJ1-6; D not resolved. Looked up from germline, CDR1 is MNHEY and CDR2 is SVGAGI. This CDR3 contains 15 residues. V lost 2 bases and J lost 10, with 15 bases in between. The DNA for the CDR3 is TGTGCCAGCAGTTACCGGCTTCGGCGAGGATCACCCCTCCACTTT. It yields the protein CASSYRLRRGSPLHF.